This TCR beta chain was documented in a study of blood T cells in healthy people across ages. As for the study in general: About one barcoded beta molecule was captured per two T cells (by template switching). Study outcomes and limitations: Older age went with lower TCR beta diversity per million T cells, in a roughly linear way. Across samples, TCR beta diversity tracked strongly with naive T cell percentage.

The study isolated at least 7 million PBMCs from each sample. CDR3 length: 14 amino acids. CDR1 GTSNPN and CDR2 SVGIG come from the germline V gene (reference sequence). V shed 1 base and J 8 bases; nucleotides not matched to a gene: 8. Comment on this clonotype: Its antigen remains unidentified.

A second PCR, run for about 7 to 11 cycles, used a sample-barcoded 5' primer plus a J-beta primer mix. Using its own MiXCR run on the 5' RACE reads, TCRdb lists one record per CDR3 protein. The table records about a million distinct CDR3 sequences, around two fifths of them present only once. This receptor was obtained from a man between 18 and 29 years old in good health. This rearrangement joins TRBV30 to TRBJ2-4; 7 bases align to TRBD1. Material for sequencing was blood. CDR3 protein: CAWSGKGAGDIQYF. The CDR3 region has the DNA TGTGCCTGGAGTGGCAAGGGGGCTGGAGACATTCAGTACTTC. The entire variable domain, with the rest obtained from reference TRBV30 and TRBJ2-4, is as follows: SQTIHQWPATLVQPVGSPLSLECTVEGTSNPNLYWYRQAAGRGLQLLFYSVGIGQISSEVPQNLSASRPQDRQFILSSKKLLLSDSGFYLCAWSGKGAGDIQYFGAGTRLSVL.